The subject of this entry is one T cell receptor (beta chain). An end of the junction does not agree with germline; a read error may underlie this. This sample stems from a study of T cells in Graves' hyperthyroidism and ophthalmopathy. The CDR3 runs 12 residues. Germline values: CDR1 SGHKS, CDR2 YYEKEE (reference sequence). RNA transcripts served as the template for amplifying TCR beta CDR3 regions. TCR CDR3 underwent first-round RT-PCR with the HTBI primer set. TCRdb redid the calling of the multiplex PCR reads with MiXCR, one entry per CDR3 protein. The data contain a few hundred thousand distinct CDR3 sequences, roughly 46% of them seen just once; the ten biggest clones take up 15% to 20%.

This TCR was sampled from an adult woman with Graves' disease, either hyperthyroidism or ophthalmopathy (not recorded which). Sequencing was performed on peripheral blood or thyroid tissue (not recorded which). The chain recombines TRBV5-5 with TRBJ2-2; 7 bases match TRBD1. CDR3: CASEGASGEQFF. The DNA for the CDR3 is TGTGCCAGCGAGGGGGCCTCCGGGGAGCAGTTTTTT.